The clone carrying this T cell receptor beta chain was counted ten times or more. Its matching antigen is unknown. The data derive from a study of T cells in Graves' hyperthyroidism and ophthalmopathy. The CDR3 is 15 amino acids. V gave up 1 base and J gave up 3 bases, with 13 bases separating them. From germline, CDR1 is SGHRS and CDR2 YFSETQ. The authors deemed Graves' hyperthyroidism stable absent ophthalmopathy progression within 18 months. Regarding the study as a whole: In validation, the model predicted ophthalmopathy. These predictions came a median roughly 7.1 months before onset.

Amplification of TCR beta CDR3 regions used RNA as the template. RT-PCR in the first round (using the HTBI primer set) targeted the TCR CDR3. TCRdb reprocessed the multiplex PCR reads via MiXCR and lists one record per CDR3 protein. The data show 400,000 to 600,000 distinct CDR3 sequences, with around 20% seen just once and more than 20% held by the top ten. This chain joins TRBV5-1 and TRBJ1-2, with a possible D match to TRBD1 (5 bases). The TCR was taken from a young man with Graves' hyperthyroidism. Sequenced: blood. CDR3 sequence reads: CASSLHGRADYGYTF. The CDR3 DNA sequence: TGCGCCAGCAGCTTGCATGGCAGGGCTGACTATGGCTACACCTTC.